This entry concerns a single T cell receptor beta chain. Original handling: The assay estimated nucleated cells by amplifying reference gene primers. TCRdb's table, derived via immunoSEQ multiplex PCR, lists solely in-frame clones and lacks some. That table furnishes V, J and clone size, whereas the DNA furnished D and trimming. The sample has over 120,000 clones, roughly 80% seen once. This specimen comes from a study of blood T cell repertoires in COVID-19. V was pared by 8 bases and J by 8 bases, with 9 bases of the junction left unmatched. The CDR3 consists of 13 residues. Germline-derived CDR1 and CDR2 are LGHNA and YNFKEQ. Categorization into cohorts depended on clinical history that participants reported. Recovered status applied to Cohort 3 donors who had two consecutive negative PCRs. It also applied to those with clearance or with symptom resolution.

V gene TRBV4-2 combines with J gene TRBJ2-1; 7 nucleotides match TRBD1. This sequence originates from a man aged 50-60 years who had recovered from COVID-19. Sample: PBMCs or T cells enriched from blood (not recorded which). The CDR3 loop is CASGSGGTYEQFF. DNA for the CDR3: TGTGCCAGCGGATCAGGGGGAACATATGAGCAGTTCTTC.